This is a list of T cell receptor beta chains from one sample in a study of blood T cell repertoires in COVID-19. The repertoire was sequenced with immunoSEQ multiplex PCR; TCRdb's copy has only in-frame clones and lacks some. This sample has around 170,000 clones, with approximately 80% found just once. The sample taken for sequencing was PBMCs or T cells enriched from blood (not recorded which). These receptors originate from a man in his 60s who had been exposed to COVID-19. Each CDR3 is given with its conserved first and last residue. D genes are given only for firm matches. The listing skips clone size in some rows; elsewhere it reads once, few, many or a size class.

J: TRBJ1-1; V: TRBV9; D: -; size: -; CDR3: CASSVDSGGFDLNTEAFF; DNA: TGTGCCAGCAGCGTAGATTCGGGGGGCTTCGATTTGAACACTGAAGCTTTCTTT
J: TRBJ2-7; V: TRBV27; D: TRBD2; size: -; CDR3: CASSPAASGTYEQYF; DNA: TGTGCCAGCAGTCCCGCCGCAAGCGGGACCTACGAGCAGTACTTC
J: TRBJ2-3; V: TRBV7-9; D: TRBD2; size: -; CDR3: CASSERGLAIDTQYF; DNA: TGTGCCAGCAGCGAACGCGGACTAGCGATAGATACGCAGTATTTT
J: TRBJ1-5; V: TRBV4-2; D: -; size: -; CDR3: CASSQPDQPQHF; DNA: TGTGCCAGCAGCCAACCCGATCAGCCCCAGCATTTT
J: TRBJ1-5; V: TRBV7-9; D: -; size: -; CDR3: CASSAGELRNQPQHF; DNA: TGTGCCAGCAGCGCAGGGGAATTGAGAAATCAGCCCCAGCATTTT
J: TRBJ2-1; V: TRBV2; D: TRBD2; size: -; CDR3: CASNGGGRYNEQFF; DNA: TGTGCCAGCAATGGTGGCGGGAGGTACAATGAGCAGTTCTTC
J: TRBJ1-3; V: TRBV30; D: TRBD1; size: -; CDR3: CAWRQGSSGNTIYF; DNA: TGTGCCTGGAGACAGGGGAGCTCTGGAAACACCATATATTTT
J: TRBJ2-3; V: TRBV9; D: TRBD2; size: -; CDR3: CASSVFREGTDTQYF; DNA: TGTGCCAGCAGCGTCTTCCGGGAGGGCACAGATACGCAGTATTTT
J: TRBJ1-2; V: TRBV5-8; D: -; size: -; CDR3: CASSLDRGARYGYTF; DNA: TGTGCCAGCAGCTTGGATCGGGGGGCGCGGTATGGCTACACCTTC
J: TRBJ2-1; V: TRBV4-1; D: TRBD1; size: few; CDR3: CASSRQGEGYNEQFF; DNA: TGCGCCAGCAGCCGACAGGGTGAGGGGTACAATGAGCAGTTCTTC
J: TRBJ2-7; V: TRBV29-1; D: -; size: -; CDR3: CSVDGAGTYEQYF; DNA: TGCAGCGTTGATGGGGCGGGAACTTACGAGCAGTACTTC
J: TRBJ2-7; V: TRBV19; D: -; size: -; CDR3: CASRDGRDYSYEQYF; DNA: TGTGCCAGTAGGGATGGCAGGGATTACTCCTACGAGCAGTACTTC
J: TRBJ1-1; V: TRBV5-1; D: TRBD1; size: few; CDR3: CASSQGTGKAFF; DNA: TGCGCCAGCAGCCAAGGGACAGGGAAAGCTTTCTTT
J: TRBJ2-7; V: TRBV6-5; D: TRBD2; size: -; CDR3: CASTLSGSINEQYF; DNA: TGTGCCAGCACTCTTAGCGGGAGCATTAACGAGCAGTACTTC
J: TRBJ2-1; V: TRBV7-2; D: -; size: -; CDR3: CASSSIGSYNEQFF; DNA: TGTGCCAGCAGCTCAATCGGCTCCTACAATGAGCAGTTCTTC
J: TRBJ1-1; V: TRBV11-2; D: -; size: -; CDR3: CASSSRERGTEAFF; DNA: TGTGCCAGCAGCTCCAGGGAAAGGGGCACTGAAGCTTTCTTT
J: TRBJ2-2; V: TRBV7-2; D: TRBD2; size: once; CDR3: CASSSQGLAGNTGELFF; DNA: TGTGCCAGCAGCTCCCAGGGACTAGCGGGGAACACCGGGGAGCTGTTTTTT
J: TRBJ1-6; V: TRBV6-6; D: -; size: -; CDR3: CASSPPGTRGSPLHF; DNA: TGTGCCAGCAGTCCCCCCGGGACAAGGGGTTCACCCCTCCACTTT
J: TRBJ2-7; V: TRBV5-1; D: TRBD2; size: few; CDR3: CASSWTSVTYEQYF; DNA: TGCGCCAGCAGCTGGACTAGCGTCACCTACGAGCAGTACTTC
J: TRBJ1-2; V: TRBV2; D: -; size: -; CDR3: CASSEGVKTGGNYGYTF; DNA: TGTGCCAGCAGTGAAGGTGTAAAGACCGGCGGTAACTATGGCTACACCTTC
J: TRBJ1-4; V: TRBV5-1; D: TRBD1; size: -; CDR3: CASSSRGANEKLFF; DNA: TGCGCCAGCAGCTCCAGGGGGGCTAATGAAAAACTGTTTTTT
J: TRBJ1-5; V: TRBV27; D: -; size: -; CDR3: CASSLGGFANQPQHF; DNA: TGTGCCAGCAGTTTAGGCGGGTTTGCGAATCAGCCCCAGCATTTT
J: TRBJ1-5; V: TRBV7-2; D: TRBD1; size: -; CDR3: CASSLAGTGPYSNQPQHF; DNA: TGTGCCAGCAGCTTAGCTGGGACAGGGCCCTATAGCAATCAGCCCCAGCATTTT
J: TRBJ2-7; V: TRBV7-9; D: TRBD2; size: many; CDR3: CASSSGRISGTLYEQYF; DNA: TGTGCCAGCAGCTCCGGACGGATTAGCGGGACCCTCTACGAGCAGTACTTC
J: TRBJ2-7; V: TRBV7-2; D: -; size: -; CDR3: CASSRQGSGPYEQYF; DNA: TGTGCCAGCAGTCGTCAGGGTTCTGGGCCCTACGAGCAGTACTTC
J: TRBJ1-3; V: TRBV7-8; D: -; size: -; CDR3: CASSLLPSVSGNTIYF; DNA: TGTGCCAGCAGCTTACTTCCGTCGGTCTCTGGAAACACCATATATTTT
J: TRBJ2-2; V: TRBV5-4; D: TRBD2; size: -; CDR3: CASSVGLADTGELFF; DNA: TGTGCCAGCAGCGTCGGACTAGCGGACACCGGGGAGCTGTTTTTT
J: TRBJ2-7; V: TRBV29-1; D: -; size: once; CDR3: CSVEKQGNYEQYF; DNA: TGCAGCGTTGAAAAACAGGGAAACTACGAGCAGTACTTC
J: TRBJ2-7; V: TRBV30; D: TRBD1; size: -; CDR3: CAWRIKALIGTAYEQYF; DNA: TGTGCCTGGAGGATAAAGGCCCTTATCGGGACAGCCTACGAGCAGTACTTC
J: TRBJ2-6; V: TRBV30; D: -; size: -; CDR3: CAWSVRSGANVLTF; DNA: TGTGCCTGGAGTGTCCGCTCTGGGGCCAACGTCCTGACTTTC
J: TRBJ2-5; V: TRBV21-1; D: -; size: -; CDR3: CATDGRTHPKRIQETQYF; DNA: TGTGCCACCGACGGGAGGACTCACCCGAAACGAATACAAGAGACCCAGTACTTC
J: TRBJ1-1; V: TRBV18; D: TRBD1; size: -; CDR3: CASSPPQGIGTEAFF; DNA: TGTGCCAGCTCACCCCCACAGGGGATCGGCACTGAAGCTTTCTTT
J: TRBJ1-2; V: TRBV19; D: TRBD1; size: -; CDR3: CASSTQGAGDGSGYTF; DNA: TGTGCCAGTAGTACACAGGGGGCGGGAGACGGGTCTGGCTACACCTTC
J: TRBJ1-6; V: TRBV19; D: TRBD1; size: -; CDR3: CASSMGTGVIPLHF; DNA: TGTGCCAGTAGTATGGGGACAGGGGTAATTCCCCTCCACTTT
J: TRBJ2-7; V: TRBV21-1; D: -; size: -; CDR3: CASSALAGINYEQYF; DNA: TGTGCCAGCAGCGCTCTAGCGGGGATTAACTACGAGCAGTACTTC
J: TRBJ1-1; V: TRBV27; D: -; size: few; CDR3: CASSFARSHTEAFF; DNA: TGTGCCAGCAGTTTTGCGCGGAGCCACACTGAAGCTTTCTTT
J: TRBJ1-1; V: TRBV12-5; D: TRBD1; size: -; CDR3: CASGLSQGVRTEAFF; DNA: TGTGCTAGTGGTTTGAGCCAGGGGGTCCGCACTGAAGCTTTCTTT
J: TRBJ1-5; V: TRBV6-4; D: -; size: -; CDR3: CASSNPRVTTPHQPQHF; DNA: TGTGCCAGCAGTAACCCCCGGGTCACCACCCCGCATCAGCCCCAGCATTTT
J: TRBJ2-6; V: TRBV27; D: -; size: -; CDR3: CASTNALSGANVLTF; DNA: TGTGCCAGCACCAACGCACTCTCTGGGGCCAACGTCCTGACTTTC
J: TRBJ1-2; V: TRBV3-1/TRBV3-2; D: TRBD1; size: -; CDR3: CASSQEGAGGYSGYTF; DNA: TGTGCCAGCAGCCAAGAAGGGGCAGGGGGCTATTCTGGCTACACCTTC
J: TRBJ1-2; V: TRBV2; D: -; size: -; CDR3: CASNQGAGSGGYTF; DNA: TGTGCCAGCAACCAAGGTGCAGGGTCGGGTGGCTACACCTTC
J: TRBJ1-4; V: TRBV5-1; D: -; size: -; CDR3: CASSLATVGEKLFF; DNA: TGCGCCAGCAGCTTGGCGACAGTGGGGGAAAAACTGTTTTTT
J: TRBJ1-5; V: TRBV2; D: -; size: -; CDR3: CASSEVAGANRQPQHF; DNA: TGTGCCAGCAGTGAAGTTGCGGGGGCGAATAGGCAGCCCCAGCATTTT
J: TRBJ2-5; V: TRBV27; D: TRBD1; size: -; CDR3: CASSLKGTGARQETQYF; DNA: TGTGCCAGCAGTTTAAAAGGGACAGGCGCTCGACAAGAGACCCAGTACTTC
J: TRBJ1-2; V: TRBV28; D: -; size: -; CDR3: CASSLKGIYGYTF; DNA: TGTGCCAGCAGTTTGAAGGGGATCTATGGCTACACCTTC
J: TRBJ2-1; V: TRBV29-1; D: TRBD2; size: -; CDR3: CSVEGLAGGSYNEQFF; DNA: TGCAGCGTTGAAGGACTAGCGGGAGGCTCCTACAATGAGCAGTTCTTC
J: TRBJ2-5; V: TRBV19; D: -; size: -; CDR3: CASNPAGISETQYF; DNA: TGTGCCAGTAATCCCGCGGGAATCTCCGAGACCCAGTACTTC
J: TRBJ2-7; V: TRBV12-5; D: -; size: -; CDR3: CASGLVGGGEQYF; DNA: TGTGCTAGTGGTTTGGTAGGGGGTGGCGAGCAGTACTTC
J: TRBJ2-7; V: TRBV10-3; D: -; size: -; CDR3: CAISLREGSYEQYF; DNA: TGTGCCATCAGCCTGAGAGAGGGATCCTACGAGCAGTACTTC
J: TRBJ2-3; V: TRBV7-8; D: TRBD2; size: -; CDR3: CASSFPGLAGTDTQYF; DNA: TGTGCCAGCAGCTTCCCGGGACTAGCTGGCACAGATACGCAGTATTTT
J: TRBJ2-1; V: TRBV15; D: -; size: -; CDR3: CATSLDPGSEQFF; DNA: TGTGCCACCAGCTTAGACCCCGGGTCCGAGCAGTTCTTC
J: TRBJ1-4; V: TRBV6-5; D: -; size: -; CDR3: CASSYRAATNEKLFF; DNA: TGTGCCAGCAGTTATCGTGCGGCAACTAATGAAAAACTGTTTTTT
J: TRBJ1-5; V: TRBV29-1; D: -; size: -; CDR3: CSVAGPYSNQPQHF; DNA: TGCAGCGTTGCTGGGCCCTATAGCAATCAGCCCCAGCATTTT
J: TRBJ1-1; V: TRBV9; D: -; size: -; CDR3: CASSPRGSLGNTEAFF; DNA: TGTGCCAGCAGCCCCCGGGGATCTTTGGGGAACACTGAAGCTTTCTTT
J: TRBJ2-1; V: TRBV11-3; D: -; size: -; CDR3: CASSFRTASYNEQFF; DNA: TGTGCCAGCAGCTTTCGGACAGCGAGCTACAATGAGCAGTTCTTC
J: TRBJ1-5; V: TRBV7-9; D: -; size: -; CDR3: CASSLDGGQSNQPQHF; DNA: TGTGCCAGCAGCTTAGACGGGGGGCAGAGCAATCAGCCCCAGCATTTT
J: TRBJ1-2; V: TRBV4-3; D: TRBD1; size: -; CDR3: CASRQDRDRVYGYTF; DNA: TGCGCCAGCAGGCAAGACCGGGACAGGGTGTATGGCTACACCTTC
J: TRBJ1-4; V: TRBV11-2; D: -; size: -; CDR3: CASSFPREKLFF; DNA: TGTGCCAGCAGCTTCCCACGGGAAAAACTGTTTTTT